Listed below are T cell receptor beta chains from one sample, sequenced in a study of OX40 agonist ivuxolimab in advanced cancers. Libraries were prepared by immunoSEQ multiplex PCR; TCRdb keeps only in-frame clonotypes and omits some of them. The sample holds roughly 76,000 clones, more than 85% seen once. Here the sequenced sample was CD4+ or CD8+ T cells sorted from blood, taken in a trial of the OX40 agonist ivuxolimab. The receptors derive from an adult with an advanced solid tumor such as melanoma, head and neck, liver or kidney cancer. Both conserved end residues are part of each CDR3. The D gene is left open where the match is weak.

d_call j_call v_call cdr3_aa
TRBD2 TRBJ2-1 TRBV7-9 CASSLRTSGGVREQFF
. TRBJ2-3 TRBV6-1 CASALSVQGDTQYF
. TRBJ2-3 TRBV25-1 CASSVGLRRGLTDTQYF
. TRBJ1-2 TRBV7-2 CASSSEISSGAYGYTF
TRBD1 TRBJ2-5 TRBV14 CASSRYTGGAGTKETQYF
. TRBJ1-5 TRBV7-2 CASSLDRNQPQHF
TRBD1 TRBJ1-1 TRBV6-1 CASNRDRVIKAFF
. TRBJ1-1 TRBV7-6 CASSLRQDTEAFF
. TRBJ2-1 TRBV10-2 CASILDRLNYNEQFF
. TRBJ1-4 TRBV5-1 CASSSQGTTNEKLFF
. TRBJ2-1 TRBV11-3 CASSLSTGGFSEQFF
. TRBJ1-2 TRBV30 CAWMGREGYGYTF
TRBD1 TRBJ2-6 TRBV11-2 CASSSGTGTSWANVLTF
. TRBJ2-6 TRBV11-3 CASSLSGANVLTF
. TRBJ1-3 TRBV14 CASSQGGRNTIYF
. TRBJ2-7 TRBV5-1 CASSWPSSQEQTYEQYF
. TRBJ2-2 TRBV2 CASSEEEGITGELFF
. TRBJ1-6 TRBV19 CASRRTPEDSPLHF
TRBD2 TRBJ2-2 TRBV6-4 CASSVGPQTSGRAPGELFF
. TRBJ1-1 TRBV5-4 CASSFLTDTEAFF
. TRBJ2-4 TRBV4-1 CASSQEGLEVAKNIQYF
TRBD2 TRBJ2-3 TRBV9 CASSVGPSGGGDTQYF
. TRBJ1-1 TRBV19 CASSIVRWDTEAFF
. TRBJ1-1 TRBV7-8 CASSLGRGTDTEAFF
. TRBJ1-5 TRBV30 CAWSGASQPQHF
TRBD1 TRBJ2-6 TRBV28 CASSFGSQGASGANVLTF